The sequence of this T cell receptor (beta chain) was determined in a study of OX40 agonist ivuxolimab in advanced cancers. A remark on this clone: The antigen is not known. At the DNA level, this CDR3 is encoded by other sequences in the same sample as well.

Germline values: CDR1 KGHSH, CDR2 LQKENI. The V end was cut by 2 bases, the J end by 8 bases, with 7 bases between. The CDR3 covers 13 residues. General study points: CD8+ T cells showed, on average, more clonal expansion than CD4+ cells. Still undetermined is the antigen specificity of the expanded peripheral T cells.

The repertoire was sequenced with immunoSEQ multiplex PCR; TCRdb's copy has only in-frame clones and lacks some. The top ten clones hold 3% to 4% of a sample with 65,000 to 75,000 clones, about nine tenths of them seen once. V is TRBV18 and J is TRBJ1-6; weak D call: TRBD1 (6 bases). Sequenced material: CD4+ or CD8+ T cells sorted from blood, taken in a trial of the OX40 agonist ivuxolimab. The TCR originated in an adult with an advanced solid tumor such as melanoma, head and neck, liver or kidney cancer. CDR3 sequence: CASSPGGDSPLHF. Here the CDR3 DNA reads TGTGCCAGCTCACCAGGGGGCGATTCACCCCTCCACTTT.